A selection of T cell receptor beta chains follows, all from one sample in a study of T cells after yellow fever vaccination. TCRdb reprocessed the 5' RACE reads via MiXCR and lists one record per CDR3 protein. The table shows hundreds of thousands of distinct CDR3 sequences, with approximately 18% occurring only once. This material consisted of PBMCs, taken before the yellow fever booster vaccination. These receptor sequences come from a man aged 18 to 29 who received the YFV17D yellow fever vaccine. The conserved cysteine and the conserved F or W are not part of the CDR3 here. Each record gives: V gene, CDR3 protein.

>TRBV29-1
SVAPWTDTDTQY
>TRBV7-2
ASSSGMGETQY
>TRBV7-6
ASSLGSGREAF
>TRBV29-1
SVRDSSRGYEQY
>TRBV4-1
ASSPKQEYSNQPQH
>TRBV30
AWSVMGKKNYGYT
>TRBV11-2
ASSLDPGDYGYT
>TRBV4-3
ASSHQDFGELF
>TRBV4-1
ASSQGLAGANVLT
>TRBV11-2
ASSLDGAGSNYNEQF
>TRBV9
ASSYSRDTQY
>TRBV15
ATSRDVAGLSTDTQY
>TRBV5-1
ASSLAGQASDEQF
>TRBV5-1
ASSQTGAYGYT
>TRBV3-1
ASSQEDKWLGLAKNIQY
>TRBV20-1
SARTTGDYNSPLH
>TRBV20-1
SARSNSNQPQH
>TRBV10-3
AISESGGVNTEAF
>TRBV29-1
SVDGLAGDSYNEQF
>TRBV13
ASSKDYLGTGELF
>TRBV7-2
ASSYGSGKTYEQY
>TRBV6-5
ASSYASRGNQPQH
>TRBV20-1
SAFLEDTQY
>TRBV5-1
ASSLDAGGLNEQF
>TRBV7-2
ASSLAMVGGQF
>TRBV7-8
ASSLIGEGKTQY
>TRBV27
ASSHRDSPTGELF
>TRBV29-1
SVEDRGETLSYEQY
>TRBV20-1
SARKRGEFTQY
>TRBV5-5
ASSPGGWGRPETQY
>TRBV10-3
AISDNSMNTEAF
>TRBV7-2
ASSRSGVQETQY
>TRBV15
ATSTSSQRWVAKNIQY
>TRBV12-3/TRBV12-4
ASSSDGKLNTDTQY
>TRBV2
ASIRPDRGHTEAF
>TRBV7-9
ASSLPVAGEDTQY
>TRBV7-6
ASRASGATNEKLF
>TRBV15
ATKDGNTGELF
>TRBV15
ATSRGDLDSPYGYT
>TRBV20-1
SADSGDSYEQY
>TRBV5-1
ASTDFRGLNGYT
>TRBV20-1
SAPADLAKNIQY
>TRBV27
ASSSGQGTYNSPLH
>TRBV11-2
ASRRLAGKPQETQY
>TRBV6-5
ASSYNGDVKAF
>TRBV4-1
ASSHLAGVGETQY
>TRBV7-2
ASSLAWEGETQY
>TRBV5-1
ASSFTGQYNEQF
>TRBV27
ASSPDPTVTEAF
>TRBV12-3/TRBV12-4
ASTGTTKLRTGELF
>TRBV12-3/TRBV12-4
ASSTRRDSLMNTEAF
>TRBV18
ASLSGQGIGYT
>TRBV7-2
ASSLEGPLLHNEQF
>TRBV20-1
SAPLGSGVDSPLH
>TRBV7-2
ASSNLGQGGNTIY
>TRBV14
ASSQDSELY
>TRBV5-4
ASSSPAGRQETQY
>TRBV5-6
ASSAPRGETPLH
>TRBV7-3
ASSRGGTGGLTYNEQF